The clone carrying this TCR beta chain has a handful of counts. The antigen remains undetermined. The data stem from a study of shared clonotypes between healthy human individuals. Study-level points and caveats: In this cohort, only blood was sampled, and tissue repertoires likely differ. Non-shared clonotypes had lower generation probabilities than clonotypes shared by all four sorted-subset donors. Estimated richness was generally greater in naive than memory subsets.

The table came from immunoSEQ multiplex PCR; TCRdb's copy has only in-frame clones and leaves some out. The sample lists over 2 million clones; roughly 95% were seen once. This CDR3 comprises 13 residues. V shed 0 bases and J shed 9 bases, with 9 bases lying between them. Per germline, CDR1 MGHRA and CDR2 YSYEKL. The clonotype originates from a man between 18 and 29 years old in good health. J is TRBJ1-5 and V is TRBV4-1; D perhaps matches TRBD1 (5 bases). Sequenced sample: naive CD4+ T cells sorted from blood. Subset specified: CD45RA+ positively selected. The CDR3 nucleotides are TGCGCCAGCAGCCAAGATCAGGGTGCGCCCCAGCATTTT. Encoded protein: CASSQDQGAPQHF.